Listed below are T cell receptor beta chains from one sample, sequenced in a study of Graves' ophthalmopathy and Graves' hyperthyroidism. TCRdb used MiXCR to reprocess the multiplex PCR reads, holding one entry per CDR3 protein. In the table there are almost 400,000 distinct CDR3 sequences, 15% to 20% of which are singletons. Sequencing was carried out using peripheral blood. The receptors were gathered from a woman between 18 and 29 years old with Graves' ophthalmopathy. The CDR3 runs from the conserved cysteine through the conserved F or W. D genes are given only for firm matches. Where a row states a size, it is once, few, many or the class of an expanded clone; other rows omit it.

j_call d_call clone_size v_call cdr3_aa cdr3_nt
TRBJ1-5 TRBD1 few TRBV6-1 CASSEDRGVNQPQHF TGTGCCAGCAGTGAAGACAGGGGTGTCAATCAGCCCCAGCATTTT
TRBJ2-7 NA NA TRBV20-1 CSAHSSYEQYF TGCAGTGCTCATAGTAGTTACGAGCAGTACTTC
TRBJ2-5 NA many TRBV6-2/TRBV6-3 CASRGHKETQYF TGTGCCAGCAGGGGTCACAAAGAGACCCAGTACTTC
TRBJ1-3 NA NA TRBV7-2 CASSPRTGNTIYF TGTGCCAGCAGCCCCAGAACGGGAAACACCATATATTTT
TRBJ2-2 NA many TRBV28 CASTSRGGTGELFF TGTGCCAGCACCTCGAGGGGCGGCACCGGGGAGCTGTTTTTT
TRBJ1-2 NA NA TRBV18 CASSPGGPFGYGYTF TGTGCCAGCTCACCGGGCGGCCCGTTTGGCTATGGCTACACCTTC
TRBJ1-6 NA many TRBV12-3/TRBV12-4 CASSLGDNSPLHF TGTGCCAGCAGTTTAGGAGATAATTCACCCCTCCACTTT
TRBJ2-2 TRBD2 many TRBV30 CAWSDPQRGNTGELFF TGTGCCTGGAGTGACCCACAGCGGGGGAACACCGGGGAGCTGTTTTTT
TRBJ1-5 NA NA TRBV6-4 CASNNFPGPGNNQPQHF TGTGCCAGCAATAACTTCCCGGGGCCGGGGAACAATCAGCCCCAGCATTTT
TRBJ2-7 TRBD1 many TRBV6-5 CASSWTGGAYEQYF TGTGCCAGCAGTTGGACAGGGGGCGCCTACGAGCAGTACTTC
TRBJ2-5 NA many TRBV13 CASSLGQGGYETQYF TGTGCCAGCAGCTTAGGCCAGGGGGGTTACGAGACCCAGTACTTC
TRBJ2-5 NA NA TRBV6-1 CAGGRTGLTETQYF TGTGCCGGGGGACGAACCGGCCTCACGGAGACCCAGTACTTC
TRBJ2-5 NA many TRBV28 CATRGGKTQYF TGTGCCACCCGTGGGGGGAAGACCCAGTACTTC
TRBJ1-1 NA NA TRBV11-1 CASSFYICSLGQGAFF NA
TRBJ2-2 TRBD1 NA TRBV9 CASGISGGPGELFF TGTGCCAGCGGTATCTCAGGGGGCCCCGGGGAGCTGTTTTTT
TRBJ2-5 NA many TRBV13 CASSFALEDQETQYF TGTGCCAGCAGCTTTGCCCTAGAGGACCAAGAGACCCAGTACTTC
TRBJ1-2 TRBD1 many TRBV6-5 CASSYTGTGVNYGYTF TGTGCCAGCAGTTATACCGGGACAGGGGTTAACTATGGCTACACCTTC
TRBJ2-4 NA NA TRBV12-3/TRBV12-4 CASSLGLAAKNIQYF TGTGCCAGCAGTTTAGGGCTAGCGGCCAAAAACATTCAGTACTTC
TRBJ2-7 NA many TRBV29-1 CSVEFGSGYEQYF TGCAGCGTTGAGTTCGGCAGCGGCTACGAGCAGTACTTC
TRBJ1-2 NA many TRBV6-1 CASSDGTRYGYTF TGTGCCAGCAGTGACGGAACACGCTATGGCTACACCTTC
TRBJ1-6 TRBD1 NA TRBV6-1 CASTQQTGGSSYNSPLHF TGTGCCAGCACCCAACAAACAGGGGGCAGCTCCTATAATTCACCCCTCCACTTT
TRBJ1-1 NA many TRBV2 CASSAGLQKGEAFF TGTGCCAGCAGTGCGGGACTGCAGAAAGGTGAAGCTTTCTTT
TRBJ2-3 TRBD2 NA TRBV20-1 CSAVAGVADTQYF TGCAGTGCTGTAGCGGGAGTCGCAGATACGCAGTATTTT
TRBJ2-7 NA many TRBV27 CASALVEGKVYEQYF TGTGCCAGCGCCCTTGTTGAGGGGAAGGTATACGAGCAGTACTTC
TRBJ2-7 TRBD2 NA TRBV6-2/TRBV6-3 CASRPASGFEQYF TGTGCCAGCAGGCCGGCTAGCGGATTCGAGCAGTACTTC
TRBJ1-1 NA many TRBV29-1 CSVEAHTEAFF TGCAGCGTTGAGGCTCACACTGAAGCTTTCTTT
TRBJ1-5 NA many TRBV28 CASSFWAGVGQPQHF TGTGCCAGCAGTTTTTGGGCAGGGGTAGGCCAGCCCCAGCATTTT
TRBJ1-6 NA many TRBV28 CASSPTPPGRSSYNSPLHF TGTGCCAGCAGTCCCACCCCTCCGGGACGGAGCTCCTATAATTCACCCCTCCACTTT
TRBJ1-1 NA NA TRBV11-3 CASSRGSRPNTEAFF TGTGCCAGCAGCCGAGGTAGCAGGCCGAACACTGAAGCTTTCTTT
TRBJ2-3 TRBD2 many TRBV19 CASRPGWLADTDTQYF TGTGCCAGTAGGCCTGGTTGGCTAGCGGACACAGATACGCAGTATTTT
TRBJ1-1 NA few TRBV30 CAWSVPGRKAFF TGTGCCTGGAGTGTACCGGGGAGGAAAGCTTTCTTT
TRBJ1-2 NA few TRBV19 CASSTYVVTGTTNYGYTF TGTGCCAGTAGTACCTACGTCGTAACCGGGACAACAAACTATGGCTACACCTTC
TRBJ1-1 TRBD1 many TRBV5-4 CASSLQGRRYTEAFF TGTGCCAGCAGCTTACAGGGGAGGAGGTACACTGAAGCTTTCTTT
TRBJ2-7 TRBD1 many TRBV5-1 CASSSGTGAFEQYF TGCGCCAGCAGCAGCGGGACAGGGGCTTTCGAGCAGTACTTC
TRBJ2-5 NA once TRBV6-1 CASSRKETQYF TGTGCCAGCAGTCGAAAAGAGACCCAGTACTTC
TRBJ2-7 NA many TRBV25-1 CASSEYFRDYEQYF TGTGCCAGCAGTGAATATTTCAGGGATTACGAGCAGTACTTC
TRBJ2-7 NA few TRBV28 CASSLMGAPYEQYF TGTGCCAGCAGTTTAATGGGGGCGCCCTACGAGCAGTACTTC
TRBJ2-5 TRBD1 few TRBV25-1 CASSDSPGTGGYQETQYF TGTGCCAGCAGTGACTCTCCGGGGACAGGGGGGTACCAAGAGACCCAGTACTTC
TRBJ1-2 TRBD1 NA TRBV25-1 CASSDLGSDRIYGYTF TGTGCCAGCAGTGACCTGGGTTCGGACAGGATTTATGGCTACACCTTC
TRBJ2-7 TRBD2 many TRBV28 CASSPSGALGYEQYF TGTGCCAGCAGTCCTAGCGGAGCTTTGGGTTACGAGCAGTACTTC
TRBJ1-2 TRBD1 many TRBV6-2/TRBV6-3 CASSTPAGQGIYGYTF TGTGCCAGCAGCACCCCGGCGGGACAGGGTATCTATGGCTACACCTTC
TRBJ1-1 NA many TRBV20-1 CSAFTTVNTEAFF TGCAGTGCTTTTACTACAGTGAACACTGAAGCTTTCTTT
TRBJ2-5 TRBD2 many TRBV24-1 CATGQAGGGETQYF TGTGCCACCGGGCAAGCGGGAGGGGGAGAGACCCAGTACTTC
TRBJ2-7 NA many TRBV7-3 CASRSTGLPIYEQYF TGTGCCAGCAGATCTACCGGGCTCCCGATCTACGAGCAGTACTTC
TRBJ2-7 TRBD2 many TRBV7-8 CASSLLVTSGGRSSYEQYF TGTGCCAGCAGCTTATTGGTTACTAGCGGGGGCCGGAGCTCCTACGAGCAGTACTTC
TRBJ1-5 NA few TRBV6-1 CAISDSSNQPQHF TGTGCCATCTCGGACAGTAGCAATCAGCCCCAGCATTTT
TRBJ1-1 NA many TRBV2 CASSVTSNTEAFF TGTGCCAGCAGTGTTACGTCGAACACTGAAGCTTTCTTT